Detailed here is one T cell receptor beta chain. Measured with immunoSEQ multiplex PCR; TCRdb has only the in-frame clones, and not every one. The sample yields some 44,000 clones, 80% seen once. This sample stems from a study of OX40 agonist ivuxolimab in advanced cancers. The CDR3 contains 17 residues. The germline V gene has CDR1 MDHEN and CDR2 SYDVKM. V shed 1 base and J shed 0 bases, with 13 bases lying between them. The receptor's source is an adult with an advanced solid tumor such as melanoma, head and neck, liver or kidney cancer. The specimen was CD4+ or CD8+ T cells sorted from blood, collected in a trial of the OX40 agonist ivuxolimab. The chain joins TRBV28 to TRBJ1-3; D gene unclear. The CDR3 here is CASSLSLVSSSGNTIYF. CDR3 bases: TGTGCCAGCAGTTTATCACTGGTCTCCAGCTCTGGAAACACCATATATTTT.